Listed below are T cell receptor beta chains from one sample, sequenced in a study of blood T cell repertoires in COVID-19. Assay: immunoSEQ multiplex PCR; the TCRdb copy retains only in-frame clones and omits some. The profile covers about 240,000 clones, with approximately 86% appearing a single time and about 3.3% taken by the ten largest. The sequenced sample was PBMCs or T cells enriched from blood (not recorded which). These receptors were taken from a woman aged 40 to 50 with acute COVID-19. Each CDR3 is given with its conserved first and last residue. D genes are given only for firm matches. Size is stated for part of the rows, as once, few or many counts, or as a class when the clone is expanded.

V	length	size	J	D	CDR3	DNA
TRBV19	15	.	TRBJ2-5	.	CASSSLQRRQETQYF	TGTGCCAGTAGTAGTCTACAAAGGAGGCAAGAGACCCAGTACTTC
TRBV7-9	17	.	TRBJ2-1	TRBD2	CASSSGTSGSIYNEQFF	TGTGCCAGCAGTTCCGGGACTAGCGGGAGTATTTACAATGAGCAGTTCTTC
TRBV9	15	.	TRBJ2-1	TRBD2	CASSPLAGSNNEQFF	TGTGCCAGCAGCCCCCTAGCGGGTTCCAACAATGAGCAGTTCTTC
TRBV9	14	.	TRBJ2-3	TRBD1	CASSVGGSAGGQYF	TGTGCCAGCAGCGTAGGCGGCTCGGCAGGGGGGCAGTATTTT
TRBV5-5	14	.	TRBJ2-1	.	CASSQSSAYNEQFF	TGTGCCAGCAGCCAGTCTAGCGCCTACAATGAGCAGTTCTTC
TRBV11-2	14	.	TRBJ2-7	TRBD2	CASSTGLGAYEQYF	TGTGCCAGCAGCACTGGACTAGGGGCCTACGAGCAGTACTTC
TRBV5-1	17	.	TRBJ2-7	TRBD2	CASSPGLAGKGGYEQYF	TGCGCCAGCAGCCCCGGTCTAGCGGGGAAGGGGGGCTACGAGCAGTACTTC
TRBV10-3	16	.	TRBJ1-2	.	CAISESPRVGNYGYTF	TGTGCCATCAGTGAGTCTCCGAGGGTTGGGAACTATGGCTACACCTTC
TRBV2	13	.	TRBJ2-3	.	CASSLFRDDTQYF	TGTGCCAGCAGCCTCTTTCGGGATGATACGCAGTATTTT
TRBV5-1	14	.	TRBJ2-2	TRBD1	CASSLGQGTGELFF	TGCGCCAGCAGCCTGGGACAGGGGACCGGGGAGCTGTTTTTT
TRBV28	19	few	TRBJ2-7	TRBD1	CASSLTGTDPSRNSYEQYF	TGTGCCAGCAGTTTAACCGGGACAGACCCTTCCCGAAACTCCTACGAGCAGTACTTC
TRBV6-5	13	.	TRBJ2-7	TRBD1	CASSRGQVGEQYF	TGTGCCAGCAGCCGGGGACAGGTAGGCGAGCAGTACTTC
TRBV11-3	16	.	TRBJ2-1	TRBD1	CASSIRGTGKYNEQFF	TGTGCCAGCAGCATCCGCGGGACAGGGAAATACAATGAGCAGTTCTTC
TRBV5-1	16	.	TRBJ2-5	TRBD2	CASSLVPPSGGETQYF	TGCGCCAGCAGCTTGGTCCCCCCTAGCGGAGGAGAGACCCAGTACTTC
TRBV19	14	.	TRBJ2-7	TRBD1	CASSRDRNSYEQYF	TGTGCCAGTAGTCGGGACAGAAATTCCTACGAGCAGTACTTC
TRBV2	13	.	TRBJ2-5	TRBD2	CASIGGGQETQYF	TGTGCCAGCATCGGCGGGGGGCAAGAGACCCAGTACTTC
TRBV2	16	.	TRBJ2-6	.	CASSGLGGPGANVLTF	TGTGCCAGCTCTGGACTGGGGGGGCCTGGGGCCAACGTCCTGACTTTC
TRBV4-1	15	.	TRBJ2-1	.	CASSQDFRENNEQFF	TGCGCCAGCAGCCAAGATTTCCGGGAAAACAATGAGCAGTTCTTC
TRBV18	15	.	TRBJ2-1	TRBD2	CASSLRTSGYNEQFF	TGTGCCAGCTCACTACGGACTAGCGGATACAATGAGCAGTTCTTC
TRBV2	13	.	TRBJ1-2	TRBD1	CASRGGQAYGYTF	TGTGCCAGCAGGGGGGGACAGGCCTATGGCTACACCTTC
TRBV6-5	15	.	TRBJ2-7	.	CASSKGAGESYEQYF	TGTGCCAGCAGCAAAGGTGCAGGGGAATCCTACGAGCAGTACTTC
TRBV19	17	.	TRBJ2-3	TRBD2	CASSIRGAGGPTDTQYF	TGTGCCAGTAGTATACGCGGGGCGGGAGGGCCAACAGATACGCAGTATTTT
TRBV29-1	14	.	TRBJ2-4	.	CSVRPGQEPNIQYF	TGCAGCGTCCGCCCTGGCCAGGAACCAAACATTCAGTACTTC
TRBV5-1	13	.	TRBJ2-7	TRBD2	CASSPGLANEQYF	TGCGCCAGCAGCCCAGGACTAGCGAACGAGCAGTACTTC
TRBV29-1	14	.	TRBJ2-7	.	CSVASRRDSYEQYF	TGCAGCGTTGCGTCTCGCAGGGACTCCTACGAGCAGTACTTC
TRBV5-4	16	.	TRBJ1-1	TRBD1	CASSLFPTGNFGEAFF	TGTGCCAGCAGCTTGTTTCCGACAGGGAATTTCGGTGAAGCTTTCTTT
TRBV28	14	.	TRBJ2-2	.	CASSGGTVPGELFF	TGTGCCAGCAGTGGAGGGACCGTCCCCGGGGAGCTGTTTTTT
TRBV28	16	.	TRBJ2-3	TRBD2	CATQRFSGLAGGAQYF	TGTGCCACTCAAAGATTCTCGGGACTAGCGGGAGGAGCGCAGTATTTT
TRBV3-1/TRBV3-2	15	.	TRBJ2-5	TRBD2	CASVASGRQQETQYF	TGTGCCAGCGTGGCTAGCGGGAGACAACAAGAGACCCAGTACTTC
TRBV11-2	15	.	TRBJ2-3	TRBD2	CASSPRLAGTDTQYF	TGTGCCAGCAGCCCGCGGCTAGCGGGCACAGATACGCAGTATTTT
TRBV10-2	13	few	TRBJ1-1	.	CASTWTGNFEAFF	TGCGCCAGCACCTGGACGGGAAACTTTGAAGCTTTCTTT
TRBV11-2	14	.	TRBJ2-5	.	CASSSRLGGKTQYF	TGTGCCAGCAGCTCCCGTTTGGGGGGAAAGACCCAGTACTTC
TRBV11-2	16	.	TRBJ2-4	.	CASSFFLRETENIQYF	TGTGCCAGCAGCTTTTTCCTCAGGGAAACCGAAAACATTCAGTACTTC
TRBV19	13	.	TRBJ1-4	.	CASSTGDNEKLFF	TGTGCCAGCTCGACCGGGGATAATGAAAAACTGTTTTTT
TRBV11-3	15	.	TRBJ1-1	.	CASSEPGGGFTEAFF	TGTGCCAGCAGCGAACCGGGGGGGGGATTCACTGAAGCTTTCTTT
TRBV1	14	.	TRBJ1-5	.	CTSSHAGFPKPQHF	TGCACCAGCAGCCATGCAGGGTTCCCCAAGCCCCAGCATTTT
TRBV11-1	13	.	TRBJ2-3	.	CASSLARVDTQYF	TGTGCCAGCAGCTTAGCGAGAGTAGATACGCAGTATTTT
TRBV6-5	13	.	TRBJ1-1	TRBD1	CASRTGRNTEAFF	TGTGCCAGCAGGACAGGGAGGAACACTGAAGCTTTCTTT
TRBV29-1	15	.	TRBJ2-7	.	CSASTGAGVSYEQYF	TGCAGCGCCTCTACGGGAGCGGGCGTTTCCTACGAGCAGTACTTC
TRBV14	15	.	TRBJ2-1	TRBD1	CASSPWRTGGNEQFF	TGTGCCAGCAGCCCCTGGCGAACAGGGGGCAATGAGCAGTTCTTC
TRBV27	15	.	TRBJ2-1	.	CASSFSTSGHLEQFF	TGTGCCAGCAGTTTTTCGACATCCGGACATCTAGAGCAGTTCTTC
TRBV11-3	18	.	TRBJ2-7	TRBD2	CASSLDRTGGPEFHEQYF	TGTGCCAGCAGCTTAGATCGTACGGGAGGCCCAGAATTCCACGAGCAGTACTTC
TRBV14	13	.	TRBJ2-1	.	CASSPGLRHEQFF	TGTGCCAGCAGCCCGGGACTCCGGCATGAGCAGTTCTTC
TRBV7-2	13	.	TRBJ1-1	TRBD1	CASRPTGGTEAFF	TGTGCCAGCAGGCCCACAGGGGGCACTGAAGCTTTCTTT
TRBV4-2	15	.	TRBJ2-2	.	CASSQVTGSVEELFF	TGTGCCAGCAGCCAAGTTACAGGGTCTGTTGAGGAGCTGTTTTTT
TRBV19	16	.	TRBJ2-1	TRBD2	CASSPFPSGRYNEQFF	TGTGCCAGTAGTCCCTTTCCTAGCGGGAGATACAATGAGCAGTTCTTC
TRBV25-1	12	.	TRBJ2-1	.	CASSPPHNEQFF	TGTGCCAGCAGTCCTCCCCACAATGAGCAGTTCTTC
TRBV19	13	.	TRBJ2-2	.	CASSMGYTGELFF	TGTGCCAGTAGTATGGGCTACACCGGGGAGCTGTTTTTT
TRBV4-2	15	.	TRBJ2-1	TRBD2	CASSHTSGAADEQFF	TGTGCCAGCAGCCACACTAGCGGGGCCGCGGATGAGCAGTTCTTC